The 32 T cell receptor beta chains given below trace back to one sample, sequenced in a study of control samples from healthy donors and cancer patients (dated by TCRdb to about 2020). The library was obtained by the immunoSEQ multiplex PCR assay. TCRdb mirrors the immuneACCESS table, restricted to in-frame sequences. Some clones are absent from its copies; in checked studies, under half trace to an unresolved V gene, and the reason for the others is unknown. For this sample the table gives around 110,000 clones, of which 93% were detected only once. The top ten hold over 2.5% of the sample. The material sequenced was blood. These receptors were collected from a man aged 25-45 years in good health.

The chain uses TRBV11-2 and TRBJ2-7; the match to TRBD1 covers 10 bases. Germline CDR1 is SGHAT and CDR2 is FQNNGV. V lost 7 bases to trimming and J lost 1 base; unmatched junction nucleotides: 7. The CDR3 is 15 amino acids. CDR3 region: CASTYRTGGSYEQYF. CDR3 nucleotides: TGTGCCAGCACCTACCGGACAGGGGGGTCCTACGAGCAGTACTTC. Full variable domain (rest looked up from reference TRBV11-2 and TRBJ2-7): EAGVAQSPRYKIIEKRQSVAFWCNPISGHATLYWYQQILGQGPKLLIQFQNNGVVDDSQLPKDRFSAERLKGVDSTLKIQPAKLEDSAVYLCASTYRTGGSYEQYFGPGTRLTVT.

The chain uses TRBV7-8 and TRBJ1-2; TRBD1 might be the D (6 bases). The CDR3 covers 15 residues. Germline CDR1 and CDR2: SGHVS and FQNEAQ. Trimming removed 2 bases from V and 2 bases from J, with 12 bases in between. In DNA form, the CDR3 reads TGTGCCAGCAGCTTACAGGGGTTAGGAAACTATGGCTACACCTTC. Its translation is CASSLQGLGNYGYTF.

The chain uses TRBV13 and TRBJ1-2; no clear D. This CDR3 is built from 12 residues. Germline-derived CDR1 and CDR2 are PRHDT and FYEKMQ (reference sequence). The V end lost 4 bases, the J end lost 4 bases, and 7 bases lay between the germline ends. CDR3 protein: CASSSRGYGYTF. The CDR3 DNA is TGTGCCAGCAGCTCCCGGGGCTATGGCTACACCTTC.

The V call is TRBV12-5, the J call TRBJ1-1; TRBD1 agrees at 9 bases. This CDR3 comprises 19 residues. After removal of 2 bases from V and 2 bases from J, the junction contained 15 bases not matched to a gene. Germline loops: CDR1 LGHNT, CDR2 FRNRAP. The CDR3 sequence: CASGLYTRQNRGHNTEAFF. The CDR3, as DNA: TGTGCTAGTGGTTTGTATACCCGACAAAACAGGGGGCATAACACTGAAGCTTTCTTT.

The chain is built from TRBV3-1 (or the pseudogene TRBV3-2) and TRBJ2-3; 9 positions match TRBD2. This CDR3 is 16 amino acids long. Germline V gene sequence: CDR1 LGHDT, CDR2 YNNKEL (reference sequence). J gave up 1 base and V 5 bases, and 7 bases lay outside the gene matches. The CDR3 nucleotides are TGTGCCAGCAGCAGGCGGGGGGGCCAACGCACAGATACGCAGTATTTT. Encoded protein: CASSRRGGQRTDTQYF.

CDR3 protein: CASTKQGFGYGYTF. Written as DNA, the CDR3 is TGCGCCAGCACTAAACAGGGGTTTGGCTATGGCTACACCTTC. The V call is TRBV10-2, the J call TRBJ1-2, with TRBD1 matching over 7 bases. J was trimmed by 4 bases and V by 7 bases; bases with no gene match: 9. From germline, CDR1 is WSHSY and CDR2 SAAADI. There are 14 residues in the CDR3.

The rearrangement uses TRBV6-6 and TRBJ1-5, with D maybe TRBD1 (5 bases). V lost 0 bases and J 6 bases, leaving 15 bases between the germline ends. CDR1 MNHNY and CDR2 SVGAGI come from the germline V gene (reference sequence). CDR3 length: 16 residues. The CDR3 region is CASSYSGHPGGQPQHF. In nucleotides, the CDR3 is TGTGCCAGCAGTTACTCAGGACACCCGGGGGGTCAGCCCCAGCATTTT.

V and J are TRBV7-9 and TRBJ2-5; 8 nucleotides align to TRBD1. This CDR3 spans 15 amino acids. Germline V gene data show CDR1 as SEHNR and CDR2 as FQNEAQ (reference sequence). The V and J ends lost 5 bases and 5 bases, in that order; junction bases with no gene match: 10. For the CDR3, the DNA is TGTGCCAGCAGCCAATTTCAGGGGGCCGGCGAGACCCAGTACTTC. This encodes CASSQFQGAGETQYF. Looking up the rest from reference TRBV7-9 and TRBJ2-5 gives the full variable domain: DTGVSQNPRHKITKRGQNVTFRCDPISEHNRLYWYRQTLGQGPEFLTYFQNEAQLEKSRLLSDRFSAERPKGSFSTLEIQRTEQGDSAMYLCASSQFQGAGETQYFGPGTRLLVL.

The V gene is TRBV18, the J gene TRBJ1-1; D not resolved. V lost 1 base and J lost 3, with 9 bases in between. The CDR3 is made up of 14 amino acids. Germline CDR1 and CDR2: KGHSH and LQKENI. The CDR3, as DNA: TGTGCCAGCTCACCACAGGGAAGCGACACTGAAGCTTTCTTT. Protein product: CASSPQGSDTEAFF.

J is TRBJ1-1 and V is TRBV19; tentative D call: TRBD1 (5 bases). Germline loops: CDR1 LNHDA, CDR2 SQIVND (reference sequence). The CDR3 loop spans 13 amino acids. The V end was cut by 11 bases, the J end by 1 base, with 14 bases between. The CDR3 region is CAARGRENTEAFF. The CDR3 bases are TGTGCCGCTCGGGGGAGGGAGAACACTGAAGCTTTCTTT.

CDR3 sequence: CASSIGTTSNQPQHF. CDR3 in DNA: TGTGCCAGTAGTATAGGGACCACCTCTAATCAGCCCCAGCATTTT. This chain joins TRBV19 and TRBJ1-5; unclear D gene. V lost 1 base and J 4 bases, leaving 11 bases between the germline ends. Germline CDR1 and CDR2: LNHDA and SQIVND (reference sequence). This CDR3 has 15 amino acids.

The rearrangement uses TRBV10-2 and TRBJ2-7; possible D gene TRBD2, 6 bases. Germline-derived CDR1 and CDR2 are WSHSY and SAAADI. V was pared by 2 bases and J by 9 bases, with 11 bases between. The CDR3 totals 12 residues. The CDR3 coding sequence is TGCGCCAGCAGTGAGAGGCAGGGAGGGCAGTACGTC. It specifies CASSERQGGQYV.

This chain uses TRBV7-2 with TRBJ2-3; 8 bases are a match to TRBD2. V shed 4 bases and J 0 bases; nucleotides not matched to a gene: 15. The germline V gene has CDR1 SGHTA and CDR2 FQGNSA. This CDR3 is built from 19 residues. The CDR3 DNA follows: TGTGCCAGCAGCTCCCTGGGTAGCGGGGCTGGGCGGAGCACAGATACGCAGTATTTT. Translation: CASSSLGSGAGRSTDTQYF.

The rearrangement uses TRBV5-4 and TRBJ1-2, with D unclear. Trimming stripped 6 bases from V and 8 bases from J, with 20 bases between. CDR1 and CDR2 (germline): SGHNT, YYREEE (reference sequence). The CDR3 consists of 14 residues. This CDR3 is CASNPYAATGGYTF. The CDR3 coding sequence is TGTGCCAGCAACCCATATGCGGCGACTGGAGGCTACACCTTC.

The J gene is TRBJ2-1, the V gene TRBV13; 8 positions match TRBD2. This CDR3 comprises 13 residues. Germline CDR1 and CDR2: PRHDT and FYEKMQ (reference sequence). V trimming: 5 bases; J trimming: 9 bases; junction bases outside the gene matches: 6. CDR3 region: CASSISGAVEQFF. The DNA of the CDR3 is TGTGCCAGCAGCATTAGCGGGGCGGTTGAGCAGTTCTTC.

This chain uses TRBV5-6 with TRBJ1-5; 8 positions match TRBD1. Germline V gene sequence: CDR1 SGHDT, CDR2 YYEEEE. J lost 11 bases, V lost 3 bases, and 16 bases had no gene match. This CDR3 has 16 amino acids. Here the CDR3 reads CASSSDRGGGGSAQHF. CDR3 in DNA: TGTGCCAGCAGCTCCGACAGGGGCGGGGGAGGTTCGGCCCAGCATTTT.

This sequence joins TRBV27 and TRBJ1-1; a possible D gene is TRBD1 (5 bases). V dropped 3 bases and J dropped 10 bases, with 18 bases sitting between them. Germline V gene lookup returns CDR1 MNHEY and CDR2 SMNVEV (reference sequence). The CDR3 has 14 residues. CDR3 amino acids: CASSFGINQGVAFF. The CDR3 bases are TGTGCCAGCAGTTTTGGCATCAATCAGGGAGTAGCTTTCTTT.

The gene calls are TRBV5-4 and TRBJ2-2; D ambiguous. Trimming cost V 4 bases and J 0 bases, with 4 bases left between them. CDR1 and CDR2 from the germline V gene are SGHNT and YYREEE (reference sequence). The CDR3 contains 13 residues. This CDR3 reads CASSRTNTGELFF. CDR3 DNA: TGTGCCAGCAGCCGCACGAACACCGGGGAGCTGTTTTTT.

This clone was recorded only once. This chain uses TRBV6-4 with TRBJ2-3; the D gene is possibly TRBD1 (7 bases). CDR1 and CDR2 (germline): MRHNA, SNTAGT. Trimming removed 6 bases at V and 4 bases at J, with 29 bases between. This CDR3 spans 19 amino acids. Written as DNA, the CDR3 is TGTGCCAGCAGCCCGAGGGCGGCAGGGGGGAGACCCGTCCCAGATACGCAGTATTTT. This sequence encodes CASSPRAAGGRPVPDTQYF.

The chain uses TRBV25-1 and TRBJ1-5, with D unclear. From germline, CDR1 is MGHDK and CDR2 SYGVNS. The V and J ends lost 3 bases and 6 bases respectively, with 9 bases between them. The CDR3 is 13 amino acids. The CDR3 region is CASSDRASQPQHF. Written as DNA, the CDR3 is TGTGCCAGCAGTGACCGGGCGAGTCAGCCCCAGCATTTT.

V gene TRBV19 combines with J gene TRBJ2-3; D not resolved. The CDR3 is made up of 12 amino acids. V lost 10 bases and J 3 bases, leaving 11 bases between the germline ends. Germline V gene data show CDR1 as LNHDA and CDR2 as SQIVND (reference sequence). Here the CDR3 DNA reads TGTGCCACCCAGGACCGTACAGATACGCAGTATTTT. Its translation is CATQDRTDTQYF.

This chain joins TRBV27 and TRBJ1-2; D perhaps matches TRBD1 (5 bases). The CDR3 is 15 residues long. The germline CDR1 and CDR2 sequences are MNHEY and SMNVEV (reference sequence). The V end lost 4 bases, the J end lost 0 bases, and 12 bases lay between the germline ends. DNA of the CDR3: TGTGCCAGCAGTTCTTCCGGGACGGCTAACTATGGCTACACCTTC. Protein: CASSSSGTANYGYTF.

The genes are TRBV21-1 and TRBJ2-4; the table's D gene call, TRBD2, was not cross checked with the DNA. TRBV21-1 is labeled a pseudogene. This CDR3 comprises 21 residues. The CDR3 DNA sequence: TGTGCCAGCAGCACCCTCCAAACCCAGACTAGCGGGGGCCTAGCCAAAAACATTCAGTACTTC. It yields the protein CASSTLQTQTSGGLAKNIQYF.

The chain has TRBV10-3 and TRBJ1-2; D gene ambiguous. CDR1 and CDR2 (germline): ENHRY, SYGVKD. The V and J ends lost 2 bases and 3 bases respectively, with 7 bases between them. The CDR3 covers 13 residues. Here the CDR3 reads CAISERAYYGYTF. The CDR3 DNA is TGTGCCATCAGTGAGAGGGCCTACTATGGCTACACCTTC.

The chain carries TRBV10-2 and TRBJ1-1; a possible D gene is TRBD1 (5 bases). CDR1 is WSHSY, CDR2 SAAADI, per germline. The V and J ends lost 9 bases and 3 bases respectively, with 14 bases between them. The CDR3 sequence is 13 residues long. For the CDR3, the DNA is TGCGCCAGTCGTCCAGGGTCGGACACTGAAGCTTTCTTT. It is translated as CASRPGSDTEAFF.

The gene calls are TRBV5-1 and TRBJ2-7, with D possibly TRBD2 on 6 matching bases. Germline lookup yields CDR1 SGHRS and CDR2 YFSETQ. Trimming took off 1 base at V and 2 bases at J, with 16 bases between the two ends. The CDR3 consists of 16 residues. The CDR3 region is CASSLNRGTTTYEQYF. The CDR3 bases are TGCGCCAGCAGCTTGAATCGGGGGACGACAACCTACGAGCAGTACTTC.

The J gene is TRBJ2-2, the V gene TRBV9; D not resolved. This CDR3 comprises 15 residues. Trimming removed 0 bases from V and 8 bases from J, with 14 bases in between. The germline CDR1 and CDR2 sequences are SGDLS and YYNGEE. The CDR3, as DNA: TGTGCCAGCAGCGTAGTAGAATCCCCCCAGGGGGAGCTGTTTTTT. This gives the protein CASSVVESPQGELFF.

The chain's CDR3 is CASSGDGNTGELFF. DNA of the CDR3: TGTGCCAGCAGCGGGGACGGGAACACCGGGGAGCTGTTTTTT. This chain joins TRBV5-4 and TRBJ2-2; the D gene could be TRBD1 or TRBD2 (5 bases each). V was trimmed by 4 bases and J by 1 base, leaving 8 bases between them. Germline values: CDR1 SGHNT, CDR2 YYREEE (reference sequence). The length of the CDR3 is 14 residues.

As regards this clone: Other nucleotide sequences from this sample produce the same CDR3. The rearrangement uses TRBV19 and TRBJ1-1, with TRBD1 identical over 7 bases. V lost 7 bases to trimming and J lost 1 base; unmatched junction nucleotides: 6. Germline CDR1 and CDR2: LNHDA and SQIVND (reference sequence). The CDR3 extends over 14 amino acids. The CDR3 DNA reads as TGTGCCAGTACCCGACAGGGATGGAACACTGAAGCTTTCTTT. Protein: CASTRQGWNTEAFF.

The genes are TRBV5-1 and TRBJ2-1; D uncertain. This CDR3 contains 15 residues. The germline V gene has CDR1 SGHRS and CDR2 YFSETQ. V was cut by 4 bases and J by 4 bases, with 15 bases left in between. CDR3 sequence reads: CASSLEQEQYNEQFF. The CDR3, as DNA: TGCGCCAGCAGCCTTGAACAAGAGCAATACAATGAGCAGTTCTTC.

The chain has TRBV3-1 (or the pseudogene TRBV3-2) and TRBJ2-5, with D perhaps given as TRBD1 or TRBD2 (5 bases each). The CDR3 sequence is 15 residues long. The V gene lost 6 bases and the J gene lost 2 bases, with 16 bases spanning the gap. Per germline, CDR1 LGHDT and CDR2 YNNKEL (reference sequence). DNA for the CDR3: TGTGCCAGCAGTTGGACTGACAGCGCTCAAGAGACCCAGTACTTC. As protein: CASSWTDSAQETQYF.

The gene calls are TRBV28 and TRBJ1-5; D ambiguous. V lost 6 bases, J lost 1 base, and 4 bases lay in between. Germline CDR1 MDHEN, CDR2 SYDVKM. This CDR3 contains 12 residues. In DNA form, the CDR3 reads TGTGCCAGCAGCATCAGCAATCAGCCCCAGCATTTT. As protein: CASSISNQPQHF.